This is a list of T cell receptor beta chains from one sample in a study of blood T cell repertoires in COVID-19. Profiled with immunoSEQ multiplex PCR; TCRdb holds only in-frame clones, not every one. The sample includes approximately 200,000 clones, nearly 90% of them seen just once. The sample comprised PBMCs or T cells enriched from blood (not recorded which). The receptors come from a man aged 25-40 years who had recovered from COVID-19. Each CDR3 is given with its conserved first and last residue. The D gene is left open where the match is weak. For some rows the clone size is stated as once, few or many, or as a class when expanded; others skip it.

j_call v_call d_call clone_size cdr3_nt cdr3_aa
TRBJ2-1 TRBV7-2 . . TGTGCCAGCAGCCCAGGGGGGCCCGAGCAGTTCTTC CASSPGGPEQFF
TRBJ1-1 TRBV29-1 . . TGCAGCTTAGAAAGGGAGGGCCGGGGAGCTTTCTTT CSLEREGRGAFF
TRBJ2-2 TRBV29-1 . few TGCAGCGTTGATAGGCTAGGCACCGGGGAGCTGTTTTTT CSVDRLGTGELFF
TRBJ2-3 TRBV7-2 . . TGTGCCAGCAGCTTAGTAACGGGGCGGGGCCCCACAGATACGCAGTATTTT CASSLVTGRGPTDTQYF
TRBJ1-2 TRBV7-9 TRBD1 . TGTGCCAGCAGCTTTGGCGGACAGGGTTATGGCTACACCTTC CASSFGGQGYGYTF
TRBJ2-1 TRBV5-1 . . TGCGCCAGCAGCTTGGGTGGCGGGATGAACAATGAGCAGTTCTTC CASSLGGGMNNEQFF
TRBJ2-7 TRBV5-1 TRBD2 . TGCGCCAGCAGCTTCGCGGGAGGGCTGGAAGAGCAGTACTTC CASSFAGGLEEQYF
TRBJ1-2 TRBV3-1/TRBV3-2 . . TGTGCCAGCAGCCTCCGGGGTGGCTATGGCTACACCTTC CASSLRGGYGYTF
TRBJ2-3 TRBV6-5 . . TGTGCCAGCAGTTACGGTAGCGGAACAGATACGCAGTATTTT CASSYGSGTDTQYF
TRBJ2-7 TRBV28 TRBD2 once TGTGCCAGCAGTTTAGGCGGACTAGCCCGCGAGCAGTACTTC CASSLGGLAREQYF
TRBJ2-7 TRBV4-2 . . TGTGCCAGCAGCCAAGTCAACGAGGACATCTACGAGCAGTACTTC CASSQVNEDIYEQYF
TRBJ1-6 TRBV7-9 . once TGTGCCAGCAGCCCTATGAGGACAGCCTATAATTCACCCCTCCACTTT CASSPMRTAYNSPLHF
TRBJ2-2 TRBV7-9 . . TGTGCCAGCAGCCGGAACGGGGTAGTCACCGGGGAGCTGTTTTTT CASSRNGVVTGELFF
TRBJ2-7 TRBV7-9 . . TGTGCCAGCAGCTTACCAGCGAAAGCCTACGAGCAGTACTTC CASSLPAKAYEQYF
TRBJ2-7 TRBV19 TRBD1 . TGTGCCAGTAGTTTAAGACAGGGGGCCCTCTACGAGCAGTACTTC CASSLRQGALYEQYF
TRBJ2-7 TRBV7-9 TRBD2 . TGTGCCAGCAGCTTAGAGGGACTAGCGGCTTTTGGGTCCTACGAGCAGTACTTC CASSLEGLAAFGSYEQYF
TRBJ2-7 TRBV11-3 . few TGTGCCAGCAGCGTAACCCATGGGTTAGCGTCCTACGAGCAGTACTTC CASSVTHGLASYEQYF
TRBJ1-1 TRBV5-1 . . TGCGCCAGCAGCTTGGCGACGGGCAGGGTTGGCGCTGAAGCTTTCTTT CASSLATGRVGAEAFF
TRBJ2-5 TRBV7-2 TRBD1 . TGTGCCAGCAGGTCTCAGGGGGTTTTTACTACCCAGTACTTC CASRSQGVFTTQYF
TRBJ2-2 TRBV7-8 TRBD1 . TGTGCCAGCAGCTTTGGACAGGCGAACACCGGGGAGCTGTTTTTT CASSFGQANTGELFF
TRBJ2-7 TRBV29-1 TRBD2 . TGCAGCGTTGGTCGGCTAGCGGGAGTGGGGGAGCAGTACTTC CSVGRLAGVGEQYF
TRBJ2-3 TRBV19 . . TGTGCCAGTAGACTCGGAACAGGCACAGATACGCAGTATTTT CASRLGTGTDTQYF
TRBJ2-7 TRBV6-5 TRBD1 . TGTGCCAGCAGTTACTCTGGCGTAGGGGGCATTTACGAGCAGTACTTC CASSYSGVGGIYEQYF
TRBJ1-2 TRBV6-5 . . TGTGCCAGCAGTTACCAAGGCGGCAGGGGAAGGTATGGCTACACCTTC CASSYQGGRGRYGYTF
TRBJ2-1 TRBV6-5 TRBD2 . TGTGCCAGCGGGACTAGCGGGAGCTATGAGCAGTTCTTC CASGTSGSYEQFF
TRBJ2-7 TRBV9 TRBD2 . TGTGCCAGCAGCGTAGGACTAGCGGACTTCTACGAGCAGTACTTC CASSVGLADFYEQYF
TRBJ1-6 TRBV28 TRBD1 . TGTGCCAGCAGGTCGGGACAGCCGGAACCCCCCCTCCACTTT CASRSGQPEPPLHF
TRBJ1-5 TRBV19 TRBD1 . TGTGCCAGTAGTGGGACAGGGGGAGGCAATCAGCCCCAGCATTTT CASSGTGGGNQPQHF
TRBJ1-1 TRBV5-1 TRBD1 . TGCGCCAGCAGCCCTGGGGGACAGGGAACGCCCGCCCTCTTT CASSPGGQGTPALF
TRBJ2-3 TRBV10-3 TRBD2 . TGTGCCATCATCGAGCTTGGGACTAGCGGGGGGTTTAGCACAGATACGCAGTATTTT CAIIELGTSGGFSTDTQYF
TRBJ2-1 TRBV10-3 TRBD2 . TGTGCCATCAGTTGGGGACTAAGTCGGGAGTACAATGAGCAGTTCTTC CAISWGLSREYNEQFF
TRBJ2-3 TRBV6-4 TRBD2 few TGTGCCAGCAGTGCACTAGCGGGAGCAGATACGCAGTATTTT CASSALAGADTQYF
TRBJ1-5 TRBV7-8 TRBD1 many TGTGCCAGCAGCCAGGGACAGGGGAGCAATCAGCCCCAGCATTTT CASSQGQGSNQPQHF